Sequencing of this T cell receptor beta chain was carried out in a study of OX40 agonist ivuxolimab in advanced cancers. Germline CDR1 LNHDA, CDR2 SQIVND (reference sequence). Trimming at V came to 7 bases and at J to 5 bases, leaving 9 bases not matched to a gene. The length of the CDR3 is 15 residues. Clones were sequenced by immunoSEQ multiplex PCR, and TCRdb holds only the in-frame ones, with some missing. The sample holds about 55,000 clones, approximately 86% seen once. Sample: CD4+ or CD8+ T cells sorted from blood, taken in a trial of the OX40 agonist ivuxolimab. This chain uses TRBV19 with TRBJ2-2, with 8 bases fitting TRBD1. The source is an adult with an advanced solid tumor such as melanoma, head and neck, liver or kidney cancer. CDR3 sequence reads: CASNPTGVPTGELFF. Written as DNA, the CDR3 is TGTGCCAGTAATCCGACAGGGGTTCCTACCGGGGAGCTGTTTTTT.